This section outlines one TCR beta chain sequence together with its context. The target antigen is unknown. The sample belongs to a study of cytomegalovirus exposure and HLA in healthy donors. Study-level findings and limits: Some highly shared sequence variants likely arose as a pipeline artifact. The study reported that TCR beta sequences accurately predicted HLA-A and HLA-B alleles in most subjects. For TCR beta chains, V- and J-gene trimming was later linked to a missense DCLRE1C variant.

All the people who gave samples were healthy bone marrow donors. Primers: 60 Vbeta forward and 13 Jbeta reverse. Sequenced by immunoSEQ multiplex PCR; TCRdb stores in-frame clones only, minus some. The profile shows some 140,000 clones, 73% of them singletons. Germline lookup yields CDR1 SGHVS and CDR2 FNYEAQ. The CDR3 loop spans 12 amino acids. The ends were cut back, 5 bases at V and 8 bases at J, with 10 bases in the middle. The chain has TRBV7-6 and TRBJ2-1; TRBD1 is a possible D gene (6 bases). The TCR sequence derives from a woman between 35 and 50 years old in good health and CMV-seronegative. Sequencing was done on a sample of PBMCs. DNA of the CDR3: TGTGCCAGCAGCATAGAGGGGGATGAGCAGTTCTTC. As protein: CASSIEGDEQFF.